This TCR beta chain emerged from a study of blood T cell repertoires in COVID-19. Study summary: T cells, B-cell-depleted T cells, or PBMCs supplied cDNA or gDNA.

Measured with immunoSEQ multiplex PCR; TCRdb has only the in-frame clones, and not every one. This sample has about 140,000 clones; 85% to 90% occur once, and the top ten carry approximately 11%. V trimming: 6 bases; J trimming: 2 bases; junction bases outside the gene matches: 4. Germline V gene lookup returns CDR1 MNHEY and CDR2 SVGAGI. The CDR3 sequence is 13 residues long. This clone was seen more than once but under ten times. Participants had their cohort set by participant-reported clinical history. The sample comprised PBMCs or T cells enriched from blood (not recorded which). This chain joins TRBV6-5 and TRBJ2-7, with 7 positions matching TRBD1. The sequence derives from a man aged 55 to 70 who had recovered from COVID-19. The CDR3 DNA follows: TGTGCCAGCAGCACAGGGGTTGCCTACGAGCAGTACTTC. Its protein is CASSTGVAYEQYF.